This T cell receptor beta chain derives from a study of T cell repertoires in cytomegalovirus infection (dated by TCRdb to between 2018 and 2020). For the wider study: Peptide stimulations targeted recently identified HLA-C-restricted CMV epitopes, whose presentation resists viral immunomodulation, together with well-studied HLA-B-restricted epitopes. Donor HLA type was relevant to the analysis, as public TCR beta signatures indicated carriage of CMV infection together with the matching HLA type. Here is what the overall study found, with its caveats: The ex vivo response was dominated by HLA-C-restricted CMV-specific TCR beta clonotypes, which also provided the single most frequent clonotype in two of eight donors. In both this cohort and an independent cohort of approximately 350 donors, the cumulative frequency of public TCR beta family members distinguished carriers of CMV infection plus the relevant HLA type.

Reading the label with the study, this specimen's treatment or condition is: in vitro stimulation with specific CMV peptide epitopes to enrich CMV-specific T cells. The CDR3 has 17 amino acids, counting the end cysteine and phenylalanine. CDR3 DNA only is kept here, 51 bases in frame from base 1. V is cut back by 3 bases and J by 5 bases, with 15 bases in the junction unmatched. Per the germline V gene, SGHAT is the CDR1 and FQNNGV is the CDR2. For this clonotype: Its target antigen remains unknown. The input lacks base qualities; no much larger clone sits a single base away.

The reads were generated on an Illumina HiSeq 1500. TCRdb trimmed public reads at Q25 via fastp, called clones via MiXCR and kept in-frame beta chains. Each entry is one CDR3 protein sequence, shown with its most common DNA and genes. This sample comprises fewer than 1,000,000 distinct CDR3 sequences, approximately 31% of them detected only once. The ten largest clones add up to over 10% of the sample. The V gene is TRBV11-2 and the J gene is TRBJ2-5, with 7 bases in between that match TRBD2. This TCR derives from a human donor in good health (CMV status not recorded). Some clones in this sample may be carry-over from other donors' samples. The source material was cultured CD8+ T cells from PBMCs, sampled from culture after CMV antigen stimulation. The DNA sequence is TGTGCCAGCAGCTTGCGCAACGGGGGGAGGATTCGGGAGACCCAGTACTTC. It is translated as CASSLRNGGRIRETQYF.